The rows below give T cell receptor beta chains drawn from one sample of a study of blood T cell repertoires in COVID-19. TCRdb keeps only in-frame clones here, not all; method: immunoSEQ multiplex PCR. The sample records around 66,000 clones, around 87% being singletons. Sequencing was done on a sample of peripheral blood. The receptors come from a man in his fifties or sixties with acute or convalescent COVID-19. The CDR3 runs from the conserved cysteine through the conserved F or W. A D gene is named only where the DNA matches it firmly. A row's size may be missing; if present it is once, few, many or a size class.

TRBJ1-2 | TRBV11-2 | . | . | TGTGCCAGCAGATCAACACCAGGGGACCACTATGGCTACACCTTC | CASRSTPGDHYGYTF
TRBJ1-1 | TRBV25-1 | . | . | TGTGCCAGCAGTGGATATTCCTTGACAGGCGAGCGCGGTACTGAAGCTTTCTTT | CASSGYSLTGERGTEAFF
TRBJ1-1 | TRBV6-6 | TRBD1 | . | TGTGCCACCAGGGGGGGGAACACTGAAGCTTTCTTT | CATRGGNTEAFF
TRBJ2-1 | TRBV7-9 | . | . | TGTGCCAGCGAAGTCCTACACAATGAGCAGTTCTTC | CASEVLHNEQFF
TRBJ1-6 | TRBV7-6 | TRBD1 | once | TGTGCCAGCAGCTTAGACAGGGGAAGGGATTCACCCCTCCACTTT | CASSLDRGRDSPLHF
TRBJ1-1 | TRBV3-1/TRBV3-2 | TRBD1 | . | TGTGCCAGCAGCCACAACTACAGGGGGAACACTGAAGCTTTCTTT | CASSHNYRGNTEAFF
TRBJ1-2 | TRBV6-5 | . | . | TGTGCCAGCACCTCCGGGACATCCAACTATGGCTACACCTTC | CASTSGTSNYGYTF
TRBJ2-1 | TRBV21-1 | . | . | TGTGCCAGCAGCCAAAGACGGGGACTACCTCTGCGGAATGAGCAGTTCTTC | CASSQRRGLPLRNEQFF
TRBJ2-1 | TRBV15 | . | . | TGTGCCACCAGCAGAGATATGAACAAGTACAATGAGCAGTTCTTC | CATSRDMNKYNEQFF
TRBJ1-2 | TRBV19 | TRBD1 | . | TGTGCCAGTAACCCGGGACAGGGTGGAGGCTACACCTTC | CASNPGQGGGYTF
TRBJ2-2 | TRBV3-1/TRBV3-2 | . | . | TGTGCCAGCAGCCAAGTAAACACCGGGGAGCTGTTTTTT | CASSQVNTGELFF
TRBJ2-7 | TRBV2 | TRBD2 | once | TGTGCCAGCAGTGAAGCGGGGACTAGGGCCCTAGGGGAGCAGTACTTC | CASSEAGTRALGEQYF
TRBJ2-3 | TRBV12-1 | . | . | TGTGCCAGCTACGAAGTGGGGGGGCGCACAGATACGCAGTATTTT | CASYEVGGRTDTQYF
TRBJ1-6 | TRBV6-2/TRBV6-3 | . | . | TGTGCCAGCAGTTCCCCAGGGGATAATTCACCCCTCCACTTT | CASSSPGDNSPLHF
TRBJ1-1 | TRBV29-1 | . | . | TGCAGCCACCAACAGGGAACAACTGAAGCTTTCTTT | CSHQQGTTEAFF
TRBJ2-5 | TRBV24-1 | . | . | TGTGCCACCAGTGATTTGTTGGCAGGTCAAGAGACCCAGTACTTC | CATSDLLAGQETQYF
TRBJ1-2 | TRBV6-5 | TRBD1 | . | TGTGCCAGTCTCGGGACAGACTATGGCTACACCTTC | CASLGTDYGYTF
TRBJ1-6 | TRBV11-2 | . | few | TGTGCCAGCAGCTTAGTAGGAGGGGCAGACTCACCCCTCCACTTT | CASSLVGGADSPLHF
TRBJ2-3 | TRBV14 | TRBD2 | . | TGTGCCAGCAGCCCCCGGACTAGCGGGGGGCCGAACACAGATACGCAGTATTTT | CASSPRTSGGPNTDTQYF
TRBJ1-1 | TRBV4-3 | TRBD1 | . | TGCGCCAGCAGCCAAGACCGGACAGGGGCTGAAGCTTTCTTT | CASSQDRTGAEAFF
TRBJ2-1 | TRBV10-1 | . | . | TGCGCCACCAGCGAGGTTTCAAACAATGAGCAGTTCTTC | CATSEVSNNEQFF
TRBJ1-1 | TRBV9 | . | . | TGTGCCAGCAGCGCGTTGGGACAAGTTAACACTGAAGCTTTCTTT | CASSALGQVNTEAFF
TRBJ2-7 | TRBV15 | . | . | TGTGCCACCAGCAGGGGCGGACTGACTTCCTACGAGCAGTACTTC | CATSRGGLTSYEQYF
TRBJ2-2 | TRBV6-2/TRBV6-3 | TRBD2 | . | TGTGCCAGCAGTTACGTGCGGGGGGGCTCCGGGGAGCTGTTTTTT | CASSYVRGGSGELFF
TRBJ2-3 | TRBV19 | TRBD2 | . | TGTGCCAGTAGTATGAGGCGGGGGAGCACAGATACGCAGTATTTT | CASSMRRGSTDTQYF
TRBJ2-5 | TRBV7-2 | TRBD2 | . | TGTGCCAGCAGCTTGACTAGCGGGGGGGCAGGGGAGACCCAGTACTTC | CASSLTSGGAGETQYF
TRBJ2-5 | TRBV3-1/TRBV3-2 | TRBD2 | . | TGTGCCAGCGCACACCGGGGGGGGGAGACCCAGTACTTC | CASAHRGGETQYF
TRBJ1-1 | TRBV27 | TRBD1 | . | TGTGCCTCCCAACAGGGGGCGCTTACTGAAGCTTTCTTT | CASQQGALTEAFF
TRBJ2-1 | TRBV4-1 | TRBD2 | . | TGCGCCAGCAGCCAAGTGATAGCGGGGGGCCCGCAGTTCTTC | CASSQVIAGGPQFF
TRBJ2-5 | TRBV4-2 | TRBD2 | once | TGTGCCAGCAGCCAATGGACGGGGGGCCAAGAGACCCAGTACTTC | CASSQWTGGQETQYF
TRBJ2-1 | TRBV7-2 | . | . | TGTGCCAGCAGCTCGCTAGGGGGGGCGTACAATGAGCAGTTCTTC | CASSSLGGAYNEQFF
TRBJ1-6 | TRBV18 | TRBD1 | few | TGTGCCAGCTCACCCCAGGGGGCGAATTCACCCCTCCACTTT | CASSPQGANSPLHF
TRBJ1-2 | TRBV5-4 | . | once | TGTGCCAGCAGCCCCGACAGGAACTATGGCTACACCTTC | CASSPDRNYGYTF
TRBJ2-7 | TRBV18 | TRBD1 | . | TGTGCCAGCTCACGGACAGGGGGCGAAGAGCAGTACTTC | CASSRTGGEEQYF
TRBJ2-1 | TRBV5-1 | . | . | TGCGCCAGCAGCTTGGAGGGCGGCAGGGCCGGCGATGAGCAGTTCTTC | CASSLEGGRAGDEQFF
TRBJ1-5 | TRBV7-8 | . | . | TGTGCCAGCAGCTTAGCGGGGCGGCCTTATAGCAATCAGCCCCAGCATTTT | CASSLAGRPYSNQPQHF
TRBJ2-5 | TRBV5-5 | TRBD2 | . | TGTGCTAGCTCACTAGCGGGGGCCCTAGCCCAAGAGACCCAGTACTTC | CASSLAGALAQETQYF
TRBJ1-2 | TRBV9 | . | . | TGTGCCAGCAGCGTAGGAGGAGGGTCAAAGTCTAGCTACACCTTC | CASSVGGGSKSSYTF
TRBJ2-5 | TRBV9 | . | . | TGTGCCAGCAGCGTAGGTGGCTCTACTAAAGAGACCCAGTACTTC | CASSVGGSTKETQYF
TRBJ1-1 | TRBV20-1 | TRBD1 | . | TGCAGTGCTAGTTACGGGACAGGGGGTATGAACACTGAAGCTTTCTTT | CSASYGTGGMNTEAFF
TRBJ2-2 | TRBV2 | TRBD1 | once | TGTGCCAGCAGACGACAGGGGTCGAACACCGGGGAGCTGTTTTTT | CASRRQGSNTGELFF
TRBJ2-7 | TRBV10-3 | . | once | TGTGCCATCAGTGAGAAGGGAGCGAGCTACGAGCAGTACTTC | CAISEKGASYEQYF
TRBJ2-1 | TRBV2 | TRBD2 | . | TGTGCCCTCCCGCGGAGCGGGAGCTCCTACAATGAGCAGTTCTTC | CALPRSGSSYNEQFF
TRBJ1-1 | TRBV2 | TRBD1 | . | TGTGCCAGCAGTGTCGAGGGGGCGGACACTGAAGCTTTCTTT | CASSVEGADTEAFF
TRBJ2-7 | TRBV5-1 | TRBD1 | . | TGCGCCAGCGGCGACACGAGGACCGGGACAGGGTCCTACGAGCAGTACTTC | CASGDTRTGTGSYEQYF
TRBJ2-7 | TRBV5-4 | TRBD2 | . | TGTGCCAGCAGCTTGTTAGCGGGGGAAGGCGAGCAGTACTTC | CASSLLAGEGEQYF
TRBJ1-6 | TRBV5-1 | TRBD1 | . | TGCGCCAGCAGGTCACCCCCGGGACAGTATAATTCACCCCTCCACTTT | CASRSPPGQYNSPLHF
TRBJ1-2 | TRBV9 | . | . | TGTGCCAGCAGCGTAGCTCATCAGGCCGGTGGCTACACCTTC | CASSVAHQAGGYTF